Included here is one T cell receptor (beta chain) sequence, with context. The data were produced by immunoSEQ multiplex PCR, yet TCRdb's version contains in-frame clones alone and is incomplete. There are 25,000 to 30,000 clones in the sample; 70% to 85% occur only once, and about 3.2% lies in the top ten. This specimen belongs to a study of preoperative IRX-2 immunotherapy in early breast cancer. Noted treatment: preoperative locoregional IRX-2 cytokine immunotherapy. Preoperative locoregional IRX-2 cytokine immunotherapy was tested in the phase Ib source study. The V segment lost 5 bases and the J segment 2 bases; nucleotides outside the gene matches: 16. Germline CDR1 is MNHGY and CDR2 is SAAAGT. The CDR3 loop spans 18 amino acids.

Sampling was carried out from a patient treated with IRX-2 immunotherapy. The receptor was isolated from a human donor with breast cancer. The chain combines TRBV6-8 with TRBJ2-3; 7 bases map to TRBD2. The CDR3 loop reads CASSVLSQRGPFTDTQYF. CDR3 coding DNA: TGTGCCAGCAGTGTCCTAAGTCAGCGGGGCCCCTTCACAGATACGCAGTATTTT.